The present TCR beta chain was sequenced within a study of Ad26.COV2.S vaccination and SARS-CoV-2 variants. Study background: Within the COV1001 Ad26.COV2.S trial arm, the donor was enrolled.

Stated treatment: around 19 received Ad26.COV2.S at low or high dose, single or two shots; 5 received placebo; per-sample allocation not given. Sampling was done on day 63 after the first vaccine or placebo injection. Study-wide findings and caveats: Breadth and depth estimates from TCRs may understate total T cell responses. People given the vaccine had a wider spike-specific TCR breadth than placebo recipients did.

Clones were read by immunoSEQ multiplex PCR, and TCRdb kept only the in-frame ones, dropping some. The table shows fewer than 500,000 clones, with roughly 89% occurring only once. As regards this clone: What it binds is unknown.

V shed 1 base, J shed 7 bases, and the junction held 3 bases outside the gene matches. Germline lookup yields CDR1 MDHEN and CDR2 SYDVKM. The CDR3 has 13 residues. The chain links TRBV28 to TRBJ1-2, with TRBD1 identical over 7 bases. This specimen consisted of peripheral blood, obtained in a trial of Ad26.COV2.S vaccine versus placebo. The receptor was derived from a person between 18 and 59 years old who received the Ad26.COV2.S COVID-19 vaccine or a placebo. CDR3: CASSLSGGGGYTF. The CDR3 DNA reads as TGTGCCAGCAGTTTATCAGGGGGAGGTGGCTACACCTTC.